The entry below gives a single T cell receptor (beta chain) sequence along with its context. The target antigen is unknown. The germline CDR1 and CDR2 sequences are SQVTM and ANQGSEA. The CDR3 extends over 14 amino acids. Trimming stripped 4 bases from V and 0 bases from J, with 11 bases between. This specimen comes from a study of identical twins' blood T cells. Findings and caveats of the study: Abundant TCRbeta CDR3s overlapped more between twins than with unrelated donors.

Sample barcodes were added at both library ends during cDNA synthesis. TCRdb re-called the 5' RACE reads with MiXCR, one entry per CDR3 protein. The sample has 350,000 to 450,000 distinct CDR3 sequences, 28% seen once. The chain uses TRBV29-1 and TRBJ2-3; a possible D gene is TRBD2 (6 bases). This clonotype was obtained from a woman between 18 and 50 years old in good health. Sequencing used PBMCs. This CDR3 is CSVVAGTSTDTQYF. The CDR3 bases are TGCAGCGTTGTGGCGGGGACTAGCACAGATACGCAGTATTTT.